This is a list of T cell receptor beta chains from one sample in a study of cytomegalovirus exposure and HLA in healthy donors. Sequenced by immunoSEQ multiplex PCR; TCRdb stores in-frame clones only, minus some. The sample holds roughly 150,000 clones; about 70% are singletons and the top ten take 3% to 4%. Source material: PBMCs. Receptors were obtained from a male donor in good health and CMV-seronegative. CDR3s include the opening cysteine and the closing phenylalanine or tryptophan. The order of the fields is V gene, J gene, D gene, clone size, CDR3 protein, CDR3 DNA. The D gene is left open where the match is weak. Some rows have no size entry. The others give once, few or many, or a class for an expanded clone.

>TRBV7-3|TRBJ2-5|TRBD1|few
CASSPGQGETQYF
TGTGCCAGCAGCCCCGGACAGGGGGAGACCCAGTACTTC
>TRBV18|TRBJ1-1|-|-
CATFEQVNTEAFF
TGTGCCACCTTCGAACAGGTGAACACTGAAGCTTTCTTT
>TRBV4-1|TRBJ1-1|-|-
CASSQFTGMNTEAFF
TGCGCCAGCAGCCAATTTACAGGGATGAACACTGAAGCTTTCTTT
>TRBV5-1|TRBJ2-7|-|-
CASSPRQDHRWEQYF
TGCGCCAGCAGCCCCCGACAGGACCATAGGTGGGAGCAGTACTTC
>TRBV7-2|TRBJ1-2|-|-
CASSLARGQLTNYGYTF
TGTGCCAGCAGCTTAGCGCGGGGGCAGCTCACTAACTATGGCTACACCTTC
>TRBV10-2|TRBJ1-1|TRBD1|once
CASRTTGGNEAFF
TGCGCCAGCAGAACTACAGGGGGGAATGAAGCTTTCTTT
>TRBV5-1|TRBJ2-1|-|-
CASSLVTAGNEQFF
TGCGCCAGCAGCTTAGTAACAGCCGGCAATGAGCAGTTCTTC
>TRBV5-6|TRBJ2-5|-|-
CASSLERWQETQYF
TGTGCCAGCAGCTTGGAGCGCTGGCAAGAGACCCAGTACTTC
>TRBV2|TRBJ2-7|TRBD2|-
CASSSSGRTSYEQYF
TGTGCCAGCAGTTCTAGCGGGCGCACCTCCTACGAGCAGTACTTC
>TRBV28|TRBJ2-1|-|-
CASSPRTMGRGEQFF
TGTGCCAGCAGCCCCCGGACTATGGGCCGGGGGGAGCAGTTCTTC
>TRBV4-2|TRBJ1-1|TRBD1|-
CASSQVGTGLNTEAFF
TGTGCCAGCAGCCAAGTCGGGACAGGTCTGAACACTGAAGCTTTCTTT
>TRBV5-1|TRBJ1-1|TRBD1|-
CASSLVGQGVSEAFF
TGCGCCAGCAGCTTGGTGGGACAGGGAGTGAGTGAAGCTTTCTTT
>TRBV2|TRBJ1-2|TRBD1|-
CASSSTGGPYGYTF
TGTGCCAGCAGTTCCACAGGGGGGCCCTATGGCTACACCTTC
>TRBV2|TRBJ1-2|TRBD1|few
CVSRGQGVYGYTF
TGTGTCAGCAGGGGACAGGGAGTATATGGCTACACCTTC
>TRBV25-1|TRBJ1-4|-|-
CASSDRETDEKLFF
TGTGCCAGCAGTGACCGAGAGACAGATGAAAAACTGTTTTTT
>TRBV5-4|TRBJ2-3|-|-
CASSHSFTLAEGATDTQYF
TGTGCCAGCAGCCACTCTTTCACATTAGCGGAGGGAGCCACAGATACGCAGTATTTT
>TRBV7-2|TRBJ1-4|TRBD1|few
CASSLQQGRLNEKLFF
TGTGCCAGCAGCTTGCAACAGGGGAGACTCAATGAAAAACTGTTTTTT
>TRBV6-5|TRBJ2-1|-|-
CASGAGGGAYNEQFF
TGTGCCAGCGGGGCGGGCGGCGGGGCCTACAATGAGCAGTTCTTC
>TRBV2|TRBJ1-5|TRBD1|-
CASRRDSQPQHF
TGTGCCAGCAGAAGGGACAGTCAGCCCCAGCATTTT
>TRBV6-6|TRBJ1-5|TRBD1|-
CASSVDRGTRNQPQHF
TGTGCCAGCAGCGTGGACAGGGGGACTCGCAATCAGCCCCAGCATTTT
>TRBV30|TRBJ2-2|TRBD2|-
CAWIKRGRTGELFF
TGTGCCTGGATAAAGCGGGGGCGCACCGGGGAGCTGTTTTTT
>TRBV20-1|TRBJ2-5|-|-
CSADRQETQYF
TGCAGTGCAGACAGGCAAGAGACCCAGTACTTC
>TRBV7-8|TRBJ1-3|TRBD1|-
CASSLVQGGGSGNTIYF
TGTGCCAGCAGCTTAGTGCAGGGGGGAGGATCTGGAAACACCATATATTTT
>TRBV7-9|TRBJ2-7|TRBD1|-
CASSLSGGASREQYF
TGTGCCAGCAGCTTATCAGGGGGCGCAAGCCGCGAGCAGTACTTC
>TRBV28|TRBJ1-6|-|-
CASSDTNSPLHF
TGTGCCAGTTCGGACACCAATTCACCCCTCCACTTT
>TRBV5-1|TRBJ2-3|TRBD2|-
CASSWASGYSTDTQYF
TGCGCCAGCTCTTGGGCTAGCGGGTATAGCACAGATACGCAGTATTTT
>TRBV6-5|TRBJ2-7|-|-
CASLGRSRGSYEQYF
TGTGCCAGCTTGGGAAGGAGTCGAGGGTCCTACGAGCAGTACTTC
>TRBV30|TRBJ2-5|TRBD1|-
CAWSGDRGRQTQYF
TGTGCCTGGAGTGGGGACAGGGGGAGGCAGACCCAGTACTTC
>TRBV2|TRBJ2-7|-|-
CASSERVGDEQYF
TGTGCCAGCAGTGAAAGGGTCGGGGACGAGCAGTACTTC
>TRBV7-9|TRBJ1-3|-|-
CASSRTVGSGGNTIYF
TGTGCCAGCAGCCGGACTGTGGGGTCGGGGGGAAACACCATATATTTT
>TRBV4-1|TRBJ2-1|TRBD2|once
CASSQAGTSVDEQFF
TGCGCCAGCAGCCAGGCCGGGACTAGTGTCGATGAGCAGTTCTTC
>TRBV19|TRBJ2-1|-|-
CASRESIASYNEQFF
TGTGCCAGTCGCGAGTCGATCGCCTCCTACAATGAGCAGTTCTTC
>TRBV9|TRBJ1-2|TRBD1|-
CASSKGALPGPLEYGYTF
TGTGCCAGCAGCAAGGGGGCCCTACCGGGACCCCTCGAGTATGGCTACACCTTC
>TRBV27|TRBJ2-2|TRBD2|-
CASSYVGGAGELFF
TGTGCCAGCAGTTACGTCGGGGGGGCTGGGGAGCTGTTTTTT
>TRBV2|TRBJ1-1|-|-
CASTVANTEAFF
TGTGCCAGCACCGTAGCGAACACTGAAGCTTTCTTT
>TRBV4-3|TRBJ2-2|TRBD1|few
CASSQERTGTGHGGELFF
TGCGCCAGCAGCCAGGAGAGGACAGGCACGGGTCACGGCGGGGAGCTGTTTTTT
>TRBV5-5|TRBJ1-3|TRBD1|-
CASSFASGTGKTVGGNTIYF
TGTGCCAGCAGCTTTGCATCCGGGACAGGGAAAACTGTGGGTGGAAACACCATATATTTT
>TRBV7-9|TRBJ1-2|-|-
CASSYSTYGYTF
TGTGCCAGCAGCTATTCAACTTATGGCTACACCTTC
>TRBV7-8|TRBJ2-5|TRBD2|-
CASSPQVAGGRKTQYF
TGTGCCAGCAGCCCTCAGGTAGCGGGGGGGCGGAAGACCCAGTACTTC
>TRBV29-1|TRBJ1-2|TRBD1|once
CSGQGAGGYTF
TGCAGCGGTCAGGGGGCGGGTGGCTACACCTTC
>TRBV7-9|TRBJ1-1|TRBD1|-
CASSLRGGADTEAFF
TGTGCCAGCAGCTTAAGAGGGGGCGCGGACACTGAAGCTTTCTTT
>TRBV28|TRBJ2-2|TRBD2|-
CAAFREDTGELFF
TGTGCCGCTTTTCGGGAGGACACCGGGGAGCTGTTTTTT
>TRBV9|TRBJ2-5|TRBD2|-
CASSVEAGGRETQYF
TGTGCCAGCAGCGTAGAGGCGGGGGGGCGGGAGACCCAGTACTTC
>TRBV18|TRBJ2-3|TRBD2|-
CASSLISGFQGADTQYF
TGTGCCAGCTCACTCATTAGCGGGTTTCAAGGCGCAGATACGCAGTATTTT
>TRBV5-1|TRBJ1-1|-|-
CASSPARDLNTEAFF
TGCGCCAGCAGCCCGGCGCGAGACTTGAACACTGAAGCTTTCTTT
>TRBV19|TRBJ1-3|-|once
CASSSILGRSGNTIYF
TGTGCCAGTAGTTCAATCCTCGGGAGGTCTGGAAACACCATATATTTT
>TRBV28|TRBJ2-3|TRBD2|-
CASSSGRGSQTDTQYF
TGTGCCAGCAGTTCGGGGAGGGGAAGTCAAACAGATACGCAGTATTTT
>TRBV5-4|TRBJ2-7|TRBD1|-
CASSLSSAGGFVEQYF
TGTGCCAGCAGCTTGAGTTCCGCAGGGGGTTTTGTCGAGCAGTACTTC
>TRBV29-1|TRBJ2-7|TRBD2|few
CSVESSLAGLSYEQYF
TGCAGCGTTGAATCTAGTCTAGCGGGGCTATCCTACGAGCAGTACTTC
>TRBV5-6|TRBJ1-2|-|-
CASSGEQGFYGYTF
TGTGCCAGCAGCGGGGAACAGGGATTCTATGGCTACACCTTC
>TRBV7-2|TRBJ1-5|TRBD1|-
CASSLKGAQPQHF
TGTGCCAGCAGCTTAAAGGGGGCCCAGCCCCAGCATTTT
>TRBV5-1|TRBJ1-5|-|-
CASSLTGWDNQPQHF
TGCGCCAGCAGCTTGACAGGATGGGACAATCAGCCCCAGCATTTT
>TRBV7-8|TRBJ2-7|TRBD2|-
CASSQGLAGGTSYEQYF
TGTGCCAGCAGCCAGGGACTAGCGGGAGGAACGTCTTACGAGCAGTACTTC
>TRBV7-2|TRBJ2-4|TRBD1|-
CASSRGGVAKNIQYF
TGTGCCAGCAGCCGAGGGGGCGTAGCCAAAAACATTCAGTACTTC
>TRBV6-1|TRBJ1-3|-|-
CASLRVGAGNTIYF
TGTGCCAGCCTCAGGGTTGGGGCTGGAAACACCATATATTTT
>TRBV10-3|TRBJ1-5|-|-
CAISVLQNQPQHF
TGTGCCATCAGTGTATTACAGAATCAGCCCCAGCATTTT
>TRBV18|TRBJ1-4|-|once
CASSPQADNEKLFF
TGTGCCAGCTCCCCACAGGCGGATAATGAAAAACTGTTTTTT